This T cell receptor beta chain stems from a study of T-cell memory formation after mild COVID-19. As for the study in general: There were largely donor-specific TCR clusters. General study points: Shrinking CD4+ clones were chiefly CM and EM; CD8+ ones were chiefly EMRA. Memory sampled before infection contained some responding clones, suggesting cross-reactive memory joined.

Comments on this clonotype: Its antigen is unidentified.

Sample barcodes and UMIs were carried by the TCR alpha and TCR beta cDNA libraries that 5'RACE generated with constant-segment primers. One entry per CDR3 protein, called by TCRdb with MiXCR from the 5' RACE reads. The sample lists around 200,000 distinct CDR3 sequences; 8% to 11% were seen once. The CDR3 is 14 amino acids. Looked up from germline, CDR1 is MGHRA and CDR2 is YSYEKL. Trimming removed 1 base at V and 4 bases at J, with 9 bases between. The chain joins TRBV4-1 to TRBJ2-3; possibly TRBD1 or TRBD2 for D (6 bases each). The sequence was obtained from a man aged 18 to 35 who had mild COVID-19 (a few samples of this study predate the infection). Cell type and time point are not known. Input material: PBMCs or a T cell subset sorted from them (not recorded which). CDR3 bases: TGCGCCAGCAGCCAAGTAAGGGGGGCAGATACGCAGTATTTT. It codes for CASSQVRGADTQYF.